This T cell receptor (beta chain) was observed in a study of T-cell reconstitution after alpha-beta-depleted transplantation in children. Trimming at V came to 8 bases and at J to 6 bases, leaving 8 bases not matched to a gene. Germline V CDR1 and CDR2: SGHTA, FQGNSA. CDR3 size: 14 residues. Within the sample, this clonotype is medium-sized. Its antigen is not known. Unique molecular identifiers were built into the TCRbeta library. Using its own MiXCR run on the PCR reads, TCRdb lists one record per CDR3 protein. The table includes about 15,000 distinct CDR3 sequences, 4.5% to 6.5% detected once. Broader study findings: Reports say that about two months after transplant, the alpha-beta T cells came out of several hundred graft clones that had expanded. A year post-transplant, T-cell counts and diversity derived mostly from newly produced T cells.

This chain connects TRBV7-2 to TRBJ2-7; 12 nucleotides match TRBD2. The sample was PBMCs, taken before TCRalphabeta/CD19-depleted stem cell transplant. This TCR derives from a boy younger than 18 with acute lymphoblastic leukemia, due to receive a stem cell transplant. CDR3 sequence reads: CASQSLAGGTEQYF. The CDR3 DNA is TGTGCCAGCCAGTCACTAGCGGGGGGAACCGAGCAGTACTTC. The complete variable domain, with remaining parts taken from reference TRBV7-2 and TRBJ2-7, reads GAGVSQSPSNKVTEKGKDVELRCDPISGHTALYWYRQSLGQGLEFLIYFQGNSAPDKSGLPSDRFSAERTGGSVSTLTIQRTQQEDSAVYLCASQSLAGGTEQYFGPGTRLTVT.